A single sample gave rise to the 5 T cell receptor beta chains below, sequenced in a study of Ad26.COV2.S vaccination and SARS-CoV-2 variants. Treatment indicated: some 20 received Ad26.COV2.S at low or high dose, single or two shots; roughly five received placebo; per-sample allocation not given. All samples were drawn on day 63, counting from the first vaccine or placebo injection. Sequencing was performed with immunoSEQ multiplex PCR; in TCRdb, only in-frame clones are kept and a portion is missing. The sample comprises some 340,000 clones, roughly 80% of which are singletons, and about 2.1% rests with the top ten. Source: peripheral blood, taken in a trial of Ad26.COV2.S vaccine versus placebo. Every receptor here comes from a person aged 18-60 years who received the Ad26.COV2.S COVID-19 vaccine or a placebo.

The V gene is TRBV28, the J gene TRBJ1-2; D uncertain. Germline CDR1 and CDR2: MDHEN and SYDVKM. The CDR3 consists of 12 residues. The germline V and J ends were trimmed by 11 bases and 5 bases, with 15 bases remaining between them. The CDR3, as DNA: TGTGCCGGCCTTAGGGCTCCTTATGGCTACACCTTC. Protein sequence: CAGLRAPYGYTF.

The rearrangement links TRBV6-5 to TRBJ2-7, with 8 bases aligning to TRBD1. With 6 bases clipped from V and 3 bases from J, the junction kept 7 bases outside the gene matches. Germline CDR1 is MNHEY and CDR2 is SVGAGI. The CDR3 runs 14 residues. The CDR3 DNA reads as TGTGCCAGCAGCCCCTCGACAGGGGTCTACGAGCAGTACTTC. It codes for CASSPSTGVYEQYF.

V usage is TRBV10-3 and J usage is TRBJ1-4; D is unclear. V was cut by 0 bases and J by 0 bases, with 5 bases left in between. The CDR3 covers 15 residues. Per germline, CDR1 ENHRY and CDR2 SYGVKD. Written as DNA, the CDR3 is TGTGCCATCAGTGAGTCCCGTTCAACTAATGAAAAACTGTTTTTT. Protein product: CAISESRSTNEKLFF.

The chain recombines TRBV2 with TRBJ1-1; D unclear. V was clipped by 6 bases and J by 3 bases, with 8 bases between them. CDR1 is SNHLY, CDR2 FYNNEI, per germline. This CDR3 comprises 12 residues. The CDR3 here is CASRGWDTEAFF. The DNA of the CDR3 is TGTGCCAGCAGGGGTTGGGACACTGAAGCTTTCTTT.

The V gene is TRBV3-1 (or the pseudogene TRBV3-2), the J gene TRBJ2-1, with 15 bases identical to TRBD2. Looked up from germline, CDR1 is LGHDT and CDR2 is YNNKEL (reference sequence). With 1 base clipped from V and 10 bases from J, the junction kept 5 bases outside the gene matches. CDR3 size: 16 residues. The CDR3 coding sequence is TGTGCCAGCAGCCAAGGGACTAGCGGGGGGGTCGGAGAGCAGTTCTTC. Amino acid sequence: CASSQGTSGGVGEQFF.